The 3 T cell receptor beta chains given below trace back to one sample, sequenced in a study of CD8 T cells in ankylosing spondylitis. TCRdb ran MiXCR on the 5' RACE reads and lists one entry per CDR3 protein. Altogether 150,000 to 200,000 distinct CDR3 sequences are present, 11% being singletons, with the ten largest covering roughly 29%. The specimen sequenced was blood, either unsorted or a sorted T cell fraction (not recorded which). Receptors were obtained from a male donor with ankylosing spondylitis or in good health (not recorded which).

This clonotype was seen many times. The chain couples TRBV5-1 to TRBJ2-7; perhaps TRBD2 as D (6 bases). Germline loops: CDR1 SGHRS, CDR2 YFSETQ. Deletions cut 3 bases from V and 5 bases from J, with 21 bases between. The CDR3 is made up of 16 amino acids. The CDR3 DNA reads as TGCGCCAGCAGCTCCTACGGGGGAAGAGGTCGGAACGAGCAGTACTTC. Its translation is CASSSYGGRGRNEQYF.

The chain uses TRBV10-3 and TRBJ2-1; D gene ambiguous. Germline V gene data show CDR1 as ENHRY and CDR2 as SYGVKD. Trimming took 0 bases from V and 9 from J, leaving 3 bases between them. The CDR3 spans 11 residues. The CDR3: CAISESPEQFF. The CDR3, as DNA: TGTGCCATCAGTGAGTCCCCTGAGCAGTTCTTC.

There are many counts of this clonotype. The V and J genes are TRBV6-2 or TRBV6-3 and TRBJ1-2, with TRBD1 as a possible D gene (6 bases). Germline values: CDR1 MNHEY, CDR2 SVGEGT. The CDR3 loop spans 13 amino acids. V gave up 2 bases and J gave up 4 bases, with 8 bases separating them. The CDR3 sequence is CASSYGTSYGYTF. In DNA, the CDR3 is TGTGCCAGCAGTTACGGGACAAGCTATGGCTACACCTTC.